A selection of T cell receptor beta chains follows, all from one sample in a study of PD-1 blockade in mismatch repair-deficient tumors. Produced via immunoSEQ multiplex PCR; TCRdb's table is partial and in-frame only. Counted here are more than 85,000 clones, 82% occurring once; the ten biggest clones make up around 6.5%. The source was peripheral blood, collected approximately 35 weeks after starting pembrolizumab. Receptors originate from an adult with mismatch repair-deficient cancer. CDR3s include the opening cysteine and the closing phenylalanine or tryptophan. A D gene is named only where the DNA matches it firmly.

D gene: TRBD2; V gene: TRBV27; CDR3 protein: CASTILTSGSYNEQFF
D gene: .; V gene: TRBV10-3; CDR3 protein: CAISEFEDTQYF
D gene: TRBD2; V gene: TRBV7-9; CDR3 protein: CASSPGTSGSYEQYF
D gene: .; V gene: TRBV5-1; CDR3 protein: CASSVWGMSYEQYF
D gene: .; V gene: TRBV29-1; CDR3 protein: CSVGEGPGNTIYF
D gene: .; V gene: TRBV29-1; CDR3 protein: CSVEFGFGYTF
D gene: .; V gene: TRBV4-1; CDR3 protein: CASSQDPPRGGEGYTF
D gene: .; V gene: TRBV9; CDR3 protein: CASSPKGHPNYGYTF
D gene: .; V gene: TRBV7-2; CDR3 protein: CASSIGLSSYNEQFF
D gene: .; V gene: TRBV9; CDR3 protein: CASSGRENRDEQYF
D gene: .; V gene: TRBV2; CDR3 protein: CASSFSTNEKLFF
D gene: TRBD1; V gene: TRBV4-1; CDR3 protein: CASSQETGGVYGYTF
D gene: .; V gene: TRBV10-3; CDR3 protein: CAISMGMNTEAFF
D gene: .; V gene: TRBV4-2; CDR3 protein: CASSQPAGDEQYF
D gene: .; V gene: TRBV30; CDR3 protein: CAWSVSSGAKDTQYF
D gene: TRBD2; V gene: TRBV6-1; CDR3 protein: CASSERGGTNEQFF
D gene: TRBD2; V gene: TRBV5-6; CDR3 protein: CASSSGTSNEQFF
D gene: .; V gene: TRBV7-3; CDR3 protein: CASSPRVGEKLFF
D gene: .; V gene: TRBV7-9; CDR3 protein: CASSRDIGGYTF
D gene: .; V gene: TRBV7-3; CDR3 protein: CASSLRVIQETQYF
D gene: .; V gene: TRBV2; CDR3 protein: CASSDWNEQGEQYF
D gene: .; V gene: TRBV10-2; CDR3 protein: CASSESDGQYYEQYF
D gene: .; V gene: TRBV10-2; CDR3 protein: CASRRGQATEAFF
D gene: TRBD1; V gene: TRBV7-2; CDR3 protein: CASSRDRVGTDTQYF
D gene: .; V gene: TRBV5-1; CDR3 protein: CASSLEDWRGTQYF
D gene: .; V gene: TRBV21-1; CDR3 protein: CASRGQPQHF